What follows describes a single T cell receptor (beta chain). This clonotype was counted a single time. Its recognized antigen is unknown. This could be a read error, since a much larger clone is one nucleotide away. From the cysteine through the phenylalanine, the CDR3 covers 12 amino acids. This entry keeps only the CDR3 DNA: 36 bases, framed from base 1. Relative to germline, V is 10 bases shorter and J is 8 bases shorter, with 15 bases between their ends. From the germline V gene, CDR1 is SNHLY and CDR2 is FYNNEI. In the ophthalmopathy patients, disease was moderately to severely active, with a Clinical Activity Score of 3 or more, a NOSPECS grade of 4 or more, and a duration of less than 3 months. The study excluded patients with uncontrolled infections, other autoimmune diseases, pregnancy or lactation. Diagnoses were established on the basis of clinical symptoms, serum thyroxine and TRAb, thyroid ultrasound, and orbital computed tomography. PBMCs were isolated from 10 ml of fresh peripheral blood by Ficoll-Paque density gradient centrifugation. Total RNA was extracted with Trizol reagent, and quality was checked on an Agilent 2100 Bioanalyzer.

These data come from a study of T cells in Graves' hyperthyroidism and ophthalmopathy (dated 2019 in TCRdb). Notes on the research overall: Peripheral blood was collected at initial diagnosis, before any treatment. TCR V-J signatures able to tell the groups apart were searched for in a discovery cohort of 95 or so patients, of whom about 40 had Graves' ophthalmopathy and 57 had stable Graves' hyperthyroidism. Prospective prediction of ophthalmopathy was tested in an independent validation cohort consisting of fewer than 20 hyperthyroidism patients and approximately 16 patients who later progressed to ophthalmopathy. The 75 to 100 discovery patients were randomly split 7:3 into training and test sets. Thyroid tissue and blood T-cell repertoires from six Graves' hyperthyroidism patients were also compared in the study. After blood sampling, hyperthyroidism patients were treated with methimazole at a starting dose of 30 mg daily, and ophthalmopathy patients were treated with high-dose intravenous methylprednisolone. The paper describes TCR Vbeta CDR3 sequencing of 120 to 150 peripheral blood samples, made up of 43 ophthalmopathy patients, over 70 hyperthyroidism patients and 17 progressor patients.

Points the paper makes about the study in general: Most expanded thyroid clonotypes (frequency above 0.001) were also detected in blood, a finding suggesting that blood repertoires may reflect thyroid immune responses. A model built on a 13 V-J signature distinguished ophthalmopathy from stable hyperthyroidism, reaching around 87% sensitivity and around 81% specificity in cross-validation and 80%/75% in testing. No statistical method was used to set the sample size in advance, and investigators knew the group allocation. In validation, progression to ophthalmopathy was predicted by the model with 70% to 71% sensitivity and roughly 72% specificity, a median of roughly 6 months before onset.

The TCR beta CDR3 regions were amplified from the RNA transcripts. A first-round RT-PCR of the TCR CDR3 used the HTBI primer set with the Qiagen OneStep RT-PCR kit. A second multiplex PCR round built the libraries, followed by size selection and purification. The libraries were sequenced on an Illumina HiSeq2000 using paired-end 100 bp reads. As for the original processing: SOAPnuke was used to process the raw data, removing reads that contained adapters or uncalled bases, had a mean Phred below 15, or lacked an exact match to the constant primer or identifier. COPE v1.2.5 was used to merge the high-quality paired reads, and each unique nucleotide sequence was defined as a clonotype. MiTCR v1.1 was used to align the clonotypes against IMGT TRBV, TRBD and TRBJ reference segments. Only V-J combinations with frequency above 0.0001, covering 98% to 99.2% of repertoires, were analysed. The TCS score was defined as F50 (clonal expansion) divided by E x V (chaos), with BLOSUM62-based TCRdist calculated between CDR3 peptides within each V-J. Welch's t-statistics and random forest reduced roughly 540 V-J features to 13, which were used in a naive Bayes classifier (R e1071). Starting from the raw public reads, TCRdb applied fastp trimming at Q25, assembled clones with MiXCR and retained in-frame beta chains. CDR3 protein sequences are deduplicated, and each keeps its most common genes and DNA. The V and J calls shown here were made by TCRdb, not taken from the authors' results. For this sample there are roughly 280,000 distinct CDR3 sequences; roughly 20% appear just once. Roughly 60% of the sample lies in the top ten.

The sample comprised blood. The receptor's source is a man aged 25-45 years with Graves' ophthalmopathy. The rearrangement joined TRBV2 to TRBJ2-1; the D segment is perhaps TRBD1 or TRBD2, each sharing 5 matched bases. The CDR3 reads CATSQGPDEQFF. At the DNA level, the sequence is TGTGCCACCTCCCAGGGACCCGATGAGCAGTTCTTC.